This TCR beta chain was recovered during a study of blood T cell repertoires in COVID-19. Turning to the study itself: T cells, B-cell-depleted T cells, or PBMCs provided the cDNA or gDNA that served as material.

Germline V gene lookup returns CDR1 SEHNR and CDR2 FQNEAQ (reference sequence). The CDR3 extends over 19 amino acids. V lost 3 bases, J lost 3 bases, and 16 bases stayed unmatched. Here immunoSEQ multiplex PCR was the method, and the copy in TCRdb shows in-frame clones only, minus some. In the table there are 200,000 to 250,000 clones, under 90% of which are singletons. Sequencing was carried out using peripheral blood. This chain uses TRBV7-9 with TRBJ2-1; 8 bases agree with TRBD2. This receptor was obtained from a woman at least 80 years old with active or convalescent COVID-19. Here the CDR3 DNA reads TGTGCCAGCAGCTTTCCAAAACCGGGACTAGTCCTCCACTACAATGAGCAGTTCTTC. Encoded protein: CASSFPKPGLVLHYNEQFF.